The present entry profiles one TCR beta chain with its context. No antigen is known for it. The data derive from a study of tissue T cells after allogeneic stem cell transplantation. Study context: Patients with graft-versus-host disease had grafts: four unmodified, three CD34-selected and T-cell-depleted. Gastrointestinal graft-versus-host disease was present in all patients, each treated with several therapy lines.

Study results and caveats: Within patients, tissue anatomy strongly shaped TCR repertoire composition.

TCRbeta CDR3 was sequenced at survey depth with template counts. Using immunoSEQ multiplex PCR, the repertoire was profiled, and TCRdb retains in-frame clones only, with some absent. The data contain around 40,000 clones, roughly 89% of them singletons. Material: blood, obtained before transplantation. The origin of this receptor is a woman aged 35 to 70 who later had graft-versus-host disease after an allogeneic stem cell transplant.

The CDR3 sequence is CASSLSHETQYF. Here the CDR3 DNA reads TGTGCCAGCAGCTTGAGTCATGAGACCCAGTACTTC. This chain links TRBV5-6 with TRBJ2-5; no definite D call. The length of the CDR3 is 12 residues. The V gene lost 1 base and the J gene lost 5 bases, with 6 bases spanning the gap. Germline V gene sequence: CDR1 SGHDT, CDR2 YYEEEE.